A single sample gave rise to the 32 T cell receptor beta chains below, sequenced in a study of neurological immune-mediated disorders. TCRdb fed the 5' RACE reads into MiXCR, producing one record per CDR3 protein. The repertoire has 28,000 or so distinct CDR3 sequences, 15% of them found once; the top ten carry less than 35%. Sequenced sample: PBMCs. The receptors originated from a man aged 70 or older in good health.

This clonotype was counted at least ten times. This sequence joins TRBV9 and TRBJ1-1, with D possibly matching TRBD1 (6 bases). Germline-derived CDR1 and CDR2 are SGDLS and YYNGEE. The CDR3 sequence is 15 residues long. Trimming took off 3 bases at V and 4 bases at J, with 16 bases between the two ends. CDR3 nucleotides: TGTGCCAGCAGCGCCTCAGGGGCCACCTCCACTGAAGCTTTCTTT. Residues: CASSASGATSTEAFF.

In regard to this clonotype: This may be a read error, as it is one base from a much larger clone. CDR3 region: CSALTGQGGTNTGELFF. As DNA, the CDR3 is TGCAGTGCTCTTACGGGACAGGGGGGAACGAACACCGGGGAGCTGTTTTTT. V and J are TRBV20-1 and TRBJ2-2, with 11 bases identical to TRBD1. Germline CDR1 DFQATT, CDR2 SNEGSKA (reference sequence). This CDR3 contains 17 residues. V shed 5 bases, J shed 0 bases, and the junction held 8 bases outside the gene matches.

In its sample, this clonotype was seen many times. The chain is built from TRBV7-8 and TRBJ2-6; 9 bases are shared with TRBD1. The CDR3 length is 18 residues. CDR1 is SGHVS and CDR2 is FQNEAQ in the germline V gene. Trimming removed 2 bases from V and 2 bases from J; junction bases left unmatched: 7. CDR3 amino acids: CASSLRTGVFAGANVLTF. CDR3 bases: TGTGCCAGCAGCTTAAGGACAGGGGTGTTTGCTGGGGCCAACGTCCTGACTTTC.

Of note for this clonotype: Germline is not matched at one junction end, which may reflect a read error. The rearrangement joins TRBV5-5 to TRBJ2-5; D may match TRBD1 or TRBD2 (5 bases each). This CDR3 region has 14 residues. Germline CDR1 and CDR2: SGHKS and YYEKEE (reference sequence). The CDR3 loop is CVSSLMWGKEAQYF. CDR3 DNA sequence: TGTGTCAGCAGCTTGATGTGGGGGAAAGAGGCCCAGTACTTC. Variable domain in full (rest from reference TRBV5-5 and TRBJ2-5): DAGVTQSPTHLIKTRGQQVTLRCSPISGHKSVSWYQQVLGQGPQFIFQYYEKEERGRGNFPDRFSARQFPNYSSELNVNALLLGDSALYLCVSSLMWGKEAQYFGPGTRLLVL.

This clonotype was observed many times. This sequence joins TRBV6-6 and TRBJ2-1; the D gene is possibly TRBD2 (5 bases). Looked up from germline, CDR1 is MNHNY and CDR2 is SVGAGI (reference sequence). The CDR3 spans 13 residues. Trimming stripped 11 bases from V and 0 bases from J, with 11 bases between. The CDR3 DNA follows: TGTGCCGGAGGCGTTAGCTCCTACAATGAGCAGTTCTTC. Translating gives CAGGVSSYNEQFF.

This clonotype was seen ten or more times. The rearrangement joins TRBV7-3 to TRBJ2-2; D not resolved. The CDR3 has 12 amino acids. Germline CDR1 SGHTA, CDR2 FQGTGA. V was clipped by 4 bases and J by 3 bases, with 3 bases between them. The CDR3: CASSWDTGELFF. CDR3 coding DNA: TGTGCCAGCAGCTGGGACACCGGGGAGCTGTTTTTT.

The table lists this clonotype with many counts. The rearrangement uses TRBV7-2 and TRBJ2-2; possibly TRBD1 for D (6 bases). CDR3 length: 15 residues. V gave up 4 bases and J gave up 1 base, with 10 bases separating them. The V gene's germline CDR1 is SGHTA and CDR2 FQGNSA. CDR3 sequence (DNA): TGTGCCAGCAGCTCTACAGGGAGGAACACCGGGGAGCTGTTTTTT. This encodes CASSSTGRNTGELFF.

This clonotype was recorded many times. The chain joins TRBV6-1 to TRBJ1-5, with D tentatively TRBD1 (6 bases). The CDR3 covers 15 residues. The V gene's germline CDR1 is MNHNS and CDR2 SASEGT. V shed 7 bases and J shed 3 bases, with 16 bases lying between them. CDR3 coding DNA: TGTGCCAGCAAGCCGCGGGAGGGGGACAATCAGCCCCAGCATTTT. This translates into CASKPREGDNQPQHF.

The chain is built from TRBV12-5 and TRBJ1-1, with D uncertain. The CDR3 length is 14 residues. The ends were cut back, 1 base at V and 1 base at J, with 7 bases in the middle. Germline lookup yields CDR1 LGHNT and CDR2 FRNRAP. CDR3 sequence (DNA): TGTGCTAGTGGTTTGGAAGACTGGAACACTGAAGCTTTCTTT. Its translation: CASGLEDWNTEAFF.

At least ten counts were recorded for this clonotype. This chain joins TRBV12-3 or TRBV12-4 and TRBJ2-3; D is undetermined. This CDR3 has 13 residues. V dropped 2 bases and J dropped 4 bases, with 7 bases sitting between them. The CDR3 spells CASSLPGADTQYF. The CDR3 nucleotides read TGTGCCAGCAGTTTACCTGGGGCAGATACGCAGTATTTT.

This clonotype was counted many times. The chain links TRBV7-3 to TRBJ2-3; possibly TRBD2 for D (5 bases). CDR1 is SGHTA and CDR2 is FQGTGA in the germline V gene. CDR3 length: 14 amino acids. Deletions cut 2 bases from V and 4 bases from J, with 10 bases between. CDR3 loop: CASSLLGGSDTQYF. DNA for the CDR3: TGTGCCAGCAGCTTATTAGGAGGTTCAGATACGCAGTATTTT.

This clonotype was detected a few times. V is TRBV5-4 and J is TRBJ2-7; 9 bases line up with TRBD1. The CDR3 has 15 residues. Germline values: CDR1 SGHNT, CDR2 YYREEE (reference sequence). V trimming: 5 bases; J trimming: 2 bases; junction bases outside the gene matches: 8. This CDR3 is CASSHPGQGTYEQYF. The CDR3 DNA follows: TGTGCCAGCAGTCACCCGGGACAGGGAACCTACGAGCAGTACTTC.

This clonotype was detected many times. The chain carries TRBV5-1 and TRBJ2-3, with no clear D. The CDR3 is 13 residues long. V was cut by 2 bases and J by 5 bases, with 9 bases left in between. In germline, CDR1 is SGHRS, CDR2 YFSETQ. The CDR3 region has the DNA TGCGCCAGCAGCTTTTGGGGTAGAGATACGCAGTATTTT. Translation: CASSFWGRDTQYF. Filled out from reference TRBV5-1 and TRBJ2-3, the complete variable domain reads KAGVTQTPRYLIKTRGQQVTLSCSPISGHRSVSWYQQTPGQGLQFLFEYFSETQRNKGNFPGRFSGRQFSNSRSEMNVSTLELGDSALYLCASSFWGRDTQYFGPGTRLTVL.

This clonotype has a count of ten or more. The chain combines TRBV5-6 with TRBJ2-5; 9 nucleotides line up with TRBD2. Per the germline V gene, CDR1 is SGHDT and CDR2 is YYEEEE. The CDR3 consists of 16 residues. V was pared by 4 bases and J by 2 bases, with 9 bases of the junction left unmatched. Written as DNA, the CDR3 is TGTGCCAGCAGCCCCGGGTGGCTAGCGGGGCAAGAGACCCAGTACTTC. Protein sequence: CASSPGWLAGQETQYF.

This clonotype was recorded at least ten times. The chain recombines TRBV20-1 with TRBJ2-3; a weak D match, TRBD1 (5 bases). The CDR3 runs to 13 residues. Germline CDR1 is DFQATT and CDR2 is SNEGSKA (reference sequence). Deletions cut 1 base from V and 5 bases from J, with 10 bases between. The CDR3 here is CSARVRVQDTQYF. Written as DNA, the CDR3 is TGCAGTGCTAGAGTCAGGGTCCAAGATACGCAGTATTTT.

This chain joins TRBV5-1 and TRBJ2-1, with 16 bases that match TRBD2. The germline V gene has CDR1 SGHRS and CDR2 YFSETQ. Losses at the gene ends were 5 bases for V and 6 bases for J; bases not matched to a gene: 5. The CDR3 is made up of 16 amino acids. CDR3: CASRIGTSGRVNEQFF. Written as DNA, the CDR3 is TGCGCCAGCAGAATTGGGACTAGCGGGAGGGTCAATGAGCAGTTCTTC.

This clonotype was recorded at least ten times. V and J are TRBV5-1 and TRBJ1-2; 7 nucleotides line up with TRBD1. The CDR3 loop spans 13 amino acids. V gave up 0 bases and J gave up 5 bases; unmatched junction bases: 1. CDR1 SGHRS and CDR2 YFSETQ come from the germline V gene. The CDR3 sequence: CASSLDRGYGYTF. The CDR3 DNA reads TGCGCCAGCAGCTTGGACAGGGGATATGGCTACACCTTC.

This clonotype is classed as medium-sized. The chain uses TRBV20-1 and TRBJ2-7; no clear D. V lost 1 base to trimming and J lost 0 bases, with 10 bases between them. The CDR3 has 14 residues. Germline loops: CDR1 DFQATT, CDR2 SNEGSKA (reference sequence). The CDR3 DNA follows: TGCAGTGCTAGAGGGGTAGGGCTCTCCTACGAGCAGTACTTC. This encodes CSARGVGLSYEQYF.

This sequence joins TRBV20-1 and TRBJ2-1, with 8 positions matching TRBD2. This CDR3 comprises 15 residues. CDR1 DFQATT and CDR2 SNEGSKA come from the germline V gene (reference sequence). Trimming took 6 bases from V and 9 from J; bases not matched to a gene: 16. CDR3 nucleotides: TGCAGTGCCGCAGGAAGCGGGAGTGCTTTAGGTGAGCAGTTCTTC. Translated: CSAAGSGSALGEQFF.

As regards this clonotype: This sequence may be a read error, since a much larger clone differs from it by one base. The CDR3 does not end in the conserved phenylalanine or tryptophan, so this is likely a read error. The chain couples TRBV5-4 to TRBJ2-2; 12 bases are shared with TRBD2. The CDR3 totals 17 residues. The ends lost 1 base at V and 0 bases at J; junction bases unmatched: 1. Germline loops: CDR1 SGHNT, CDR2 YYREEE (reference sequence). In DNA, the CDR3 is TGTGCCAGCAGCTTGCCTAGCGGGGGGGCGAACACCGGGGAGCTGTTTTCT. It specifies CASSLPSGGANTGELFS.

The gene calls are TRBV24-1 and TRBJ2-3, with 9 bases identical to TRBD2. This CDR3 is 17 amino acids long. CDR1 is KGHDR and CDR2 is SFDVKD in the germline V gene. The V gene end was trimmed by 5 bases and the J gene end by 6 bases; junction bases not matched to a gene: 14. For the CDR3, the DNA is TGTGCCACCAGTGCTCCAGGAATAGCGGGGGCGGAGGATACGCAGTATTTT. As protein: CATSAPGIAGAEDTQYF.

This clonotype came up many times. The V gene is TRBV29-1, the J gene TRBJ2-3; D remains ambiguous. The V end lost 8 bases, the J end lost 1 base, and 7 bases lay between the germline ends. This CDR3 has 11 residues. The germline V gene has CDR1 SQVTM and CDR2 ANQGSEA. In DNA form, the CDR3 reads TGCAGCACCGGCGGCACAGATACGCAGTATTTT. Protein product: CSTGGTDTQYF.

This clonotype was detected ten times or more. The rearrangement uses TRBV11-2 and TRBJ2-7; tentative D call: TRBD2 (5 bases). This CDR3 has 12 amino acids. Trimming removed 3 bases at V and 4 bases at J, with 7 bases between. Looked up from germline, CDR1 is SGHAT and CDR2 is FQNNGV. The CDR3: CASSFVAYEQYF. DNA of the CDR3: TGTGCCAGCAGCTTTGTAGCGTACGAGCAGTACTTC.

The table lists this clonotype with many counts. The V and J genes are TRBV5-1 and TRBJ2-7, with unresolved D. CDR3 length: 12 residues. V shed 4 bases and J shed 2 bases, with 7 bases lying between them. CDR1 SGHRS and CDR2 YFSETQ come from the germline V gene. CDR3 bases: TGCGCCAGCAGCGACCCTACCTACGAGCAGTACTTC. It yields the protein CASSDPTYEQYF.

In this sample, this clonotype turned up many times. This chain joins TRBV12-3 or TRBV12-4 and TRBJ2-7; D is perhaps TRBD1 or TRBD2 (7 bases each). The V gene lost 5 bases and the J gene lost 4 bases, with 24 bases spanning the gap. The CDR3 covers 17 residues. CDR3 DNA sequence: TGTGCCAGCAGTCCCCTATCTGGCAGGGGGGGGAGTTACGAGCAGTACTTC. This gives the protein CASSPLSGRGGSYEQYF.

At least ten counts were recorded for this clonotype. The chain recombines TRBV6-6 with TRBJ1-4, with 8 bases lining up with TRBD1. With V trimmed by 2 bases and J by 7 bases, 15 bases remained unmatched. The CDR3 loop spans 18 amino acids. The germline V gene encodes CDR1 MNHNY and CDR2 SVGAGI (reference sequence). CDR3 in amino acids: CASSYRPFAGGSFEKLFF. The CDR3 coding sequence is TGTGCCAGCAGTTACCGCCCCTTTGCAGGGGGCTCGTTTGAAAAACTGTTTTTT.

This clonotype was picked up many times. The J gene is TRBJ2-7, the V gene TRBV7-2, with D unclear. Germline V CDR1 and CDR2: SGHTA, FQGNSA. CDR3 size: 14 residues. V lost 2 bases, J lost 2 bases, and 10 bases lay in between. The CDR3 sequence: CASSLYGQAYEQYF. The CDR3 DNA is TGTGCCAGCAGCTTATATGGTCAGGCCTACGAGCAGTACTTC.

This clonotype has ten or more counts. V is TRBV24-1 and J is TRBJ2-3; D could derive from TRBD1 or TRBD2 (5 bases each). The CDR3 is 18 amino acids. The V end lost 1 base, the J end lost 1 base, and 17 bases lay between the germline ends. Per germline, CDR1 KGHDR and CDR2 SFDVKD. The CDR3 coding sequence is TGTGCCACCAGTGATTTATGGGACCCCCCTCAGGGCACAGATACGCAGTATTTT. It codes for CATSDLWDPPQGTDTQYF.

This clonotype was observed at least ten times. The chain carries TRBV11-2 and TRBJ2-4; D is perhaps TRBD1 (6 bases). The V gene's germline CDR1 is SGHAT and CDR2 FQNNGV. Trimming took 0 bases from V and 9 from J, leaving 12 bases between them. CDR3 length equals 14 residues. CDR3 sequence reads: CASSLDLGAGIQYF. CDR3 DNA: TGTGCCAGCAGCTTAGATCTGGGGGCGGGCATTCAGTACTTC.

This clonotype is medium-sized. The chain recombines TRBV5-4 with TRBJ2-7; 7 bases are shared with TRBD1. V shed 6 bases, J shed 0 bases, and the junction held 12 bases outside the gene matches. The CDR3 runs to 16 residues. Germline-derived CDR1 and CDR2 are SGHNT and YYREEE (reference sequence). The chain's CDR3 is CASTSAPRGSSYEQYF. The CDR3 DNA sequence: TGTGCCAGCACTTCTGCTCCCAGGGGGAGCTCCTACGAGCAGTACTTC. Drawing the rest from reference TRBV5-4 and TRBJ2-7, the complete variable domain is ETGVTQSPTHLIKTRGQQVTLRCSSQSGHNTVSWYQQALGQGPQFIFQYYREEENGRGNFPPRFSGLQFPNYSSELNVNALELDDSALYLCASTSAPRGSSYEQYFGPGTRLTVT.

This clonotype was recorded at least ten times. V gene TRBV15 combines with J gene TRBJ2-5, with D possibly matching TRBD1 (6 bases). The CDR3 sequence is 18 residues long. V shed 0 bases and J shed 0 bases, with 17 bases lying between them. Per the germline V gene, CDR1 is LNHNV and CDR2 is YYDKDF (reference sequence). CDR3 residues: CATSRDPPRGQYQETQYF. CDR3 sequence (DNA): TGTGCCACCAGCAGAGACCCCCCCAGAGGACAGTACCAAGAGACCCAGTACTTC.

This clonotype came up many times. The rearrangement links TRBV4-3 to TRBJ1-4; D is undetermined. Germline-derived CDR1 and CDR2 are LGHNA and YSLEER. V was shortened by 1 base and J by 3 bases, with 3 bases between the two germline ends. The CDR3 is made up of 13 amino acids. In DNA form, the CDR3 reads TGCGCCAGCAGCCAAGCCCCTAATGAAAAACTGTTTTTT. It specifies CASSQAPNEKLFF.